These T cell receptor beta chains were read from a single sample in a study of blood T cell repertoires in COVID-19. Clones were read by immunoSEQ multiplex PCR, and TCRdb kept only the in-frame ones, dropping some. The sample gives roughly 140,000 clones, 84% of which show up once; approximately 5.7% is in the top ten. Sequencing was done on a sample of PBMCs or T cells enriched from blood (not recorded which). These receptors were collected from a woman in her fifties or sixties who had been exposed to COVID-19. Each CDR3 is given with its conserved first and last residue. The order of the fields is V gene, J gene, CDR3 protein.

TRBV5-1	TRBJ2-3	CASSLQDTDTQYF
TRBV19	TRBJ1-6	CASSRAGSLHF
TRBV18	TRBJ2-1	CASSPPAVHNEQFF
TRBV2	TRBJ1-5	CASSEAIGQNQPQHF
TRBV19	TRBJ1-6	CASSMAPTGANSPLHF
TRBV2	TRBJ2-7	CATADRGGPYEQYF
TRBV18	TRBJ1-1	CASSRDRTTEAFF
TRBV5-4	TRBJ2-5	CASSLARRAGGETQYF
TRBV28	TRBJ1-5	CASSFRQNSNQPQHF
TRBV27	TRBJ1-5	CASRGGVGNQPQHF
TRBV6-5	TRBJ2-1	CASSSGSSYNEQFF
TRBV24-1	TRBJ1-1	CATSDFPPGGFSEAFF
TRBV6-5	TRBJ2-2	CASSYSRSGELFF
TRBV5-5	TRBJ1-1	CASSLQTGSKEVF
TRBV9	TRBJ2-7	CASSVGGGWEEQYF
TRBV29-1	TRBJ2-7	CSVVGQGRYEQYF
TRBV27	TRBJ1-2	CASSLDGDYGYTF
TRBV29-1	TRBJ2-3	CSVVTSGTPDTQYF
TRBV3-1/TRBV3-2	TRBJ1-1	CASSQDLAGAAFF
TRBV5-1	TRBJ2-5	CASSNLWTGLTQYF
TRBV27	TRBJ2-7	CASSLSSGGYEQYF
TRBV7-9	TRBJ2-7	CASSLENRDNPYEQYF
TRBV6-1	TRBJ1-2	CASSGVSGQHNYGYTF
TRBV9	TRBJ1-1	CASSPREASPAFF
TRBV29-1	TRBJ1-2	CVTGVQDYGYTF
TRBV6-4	TRBJ2-1	CASSGDREGNEQFF
TRBV20-1	TRBJ1-2	CSASPSVGYTF
TRBV7-2	TRBJ2-2	CASSFSSGGSNTGELFF
TRBV27	TRBJ1-1	CASSPGMNTEAFF
TRBV6-4	TRBJ1-4	CASSASTGGKLFF
TRBV5-1	TRBJ2-3	CASSLEGREADTQYF
TRBV20-1	TRBJ2-2	CSARTGAELFF
TRBV7-6	TRBJ2-5	CASSRFPLAGGKETQYF
TRBV12-5	TRBJ2-3	CASGLQLVWDTQYF
TRBV2	TRBJ2-7	CASSVEEQQGQYF
TRBV27	TRBJ1-6	CASSVGQGVSPLHF
TRBV12-2	TRBJ1-5	CASREGGQGDNQPQHF
TRBV15	TRBJ1-1	CATSRERNRGGAFF
TRBV27	TRBJ1-5	CASSPWTGLPPQHF
TRBV5-4	TRBJ2-7	CASSLGSELSRYF
TRBV7-7	TRBJ2-7	CASSPTSGRASEQYF
TRBV9	TRBJ1-1	CASSVGGQGTTEAFF
TRBV29-1	TRBJ1-2	CSGGTGDYGYTF
TRBV30	TRBJ2-1	CAWSWDRNNEQFF